The next 29 T cell receptor beta chains were all read from a single sample in a study of response to subunit inactivated influenza vaccine. TCRdb analysed the RT-PCR reads with MiXCR anew, one entry per CDR3 protein. Here the sample spans approximately 530,000 distinct CDR3 sequences, less than 7.5% being singletons. The sample in question was PBMCs from blood, obtained about 23 months after vaccination. All receptors come from a man aged 50 to 69 who received an inactivated influenza vaccine.

This clonotype has only one observation. The chain carries TRBV5-1 and TRBJ2-5, with D maybe TRBD1 (6 bases). Per germline, CDR1 SGHRS and CDR2 YFSETQ. The CDR3 has 14 amino acids. Trimming stripped 0 bases from V and 4 bases from J, with 10 bases between. CDR3 bases: TGCGCCAGCAGCTTGGTAGGGACACTAGAGACCCAGTACTTC. As protein: CASSLVGTLETQYF.

This clonotype has a count of ten or more. J is TRBJ2-1 and V is TRBV7-6; 11 bases map to TRBD2. CDR1 is SGHVS, CDR2 FNYEAQ, per germline. The CDR3 is 15 residues long. J gave up 6 bases and V 5 bases, and 6 bases lay outside the gene matches. The CDR3 loop is CASSISGGGLNEQFF. The CDR3 DNA reads as TGTGCCAGCAGCATTAGCGGGGGGGGCCTCAATGAGCAGTTCTTC.

The chain carries TRBV20-1 and TRBJ2-1; D is possibly TRBD1 (7 bases). Germline-derived CDR1 and CDR2 are DFQATT and SNEGSKA (reference sequence). This CDR3 is 15 amino acids long. V was shortened by 0 bases and J by 10 bases, with 19 bases between the two germline ends. The CDR3: CSARDNRRGHKEQFF. CDR3 DNA sequence: TGCAGTGCTAGAGATAATCGGAGGGGGCATAAGGAGCAGTTCTTC.

In this sample, this clonotype turned up many times. The chain employs TRBV3-1 and TRBJ1-4; 7 bases match TRBD1. The CDR3 length is 14 residues. The junction had 11 bases not matched to a gene; V was cut back by 4 bases and J by 12 bases. CDR1 and CDR2 (germline): LGHDT, YNNKEL (reference sequence). CDR3 in DNA: TGTGCCAGCAGCCTTCGCAGGACAGGAGAGGAACTGTTTTTT. It is translated as CASSLRRTGEELFF.

This clonotype was detected ten times or more. The V call is TRBV24-1, the J call TRBJ2-7, with D maybe TRBD2 (6 bases). This CDR3 comprises 12 residues. Germline values: CDR1 KGHDR, CDR2 SFDVKD. The V gene lost 6 bases and the J gene lost 6 bases, with 11 bases spanning the gap. DNA of the CDR3: TGTGCCACCAGTCGGGGAGGTCGCGAGCAGTACTTC. Translated: CATSRGGREQYF.

This clonotype was recorded many times. V gene TRBV5-1 combines with J gene TRBJ1-1, with a possible D match to TRBD1 (6 bases). Germline-derived CDR1 and CDR2 are SGHRS and YFSETQ. V was clipped by 4 bases and J by 0 bases, with 10 bases between them. This CDR3 region has 14 residues. The CDR3 coding sequence is TGCGCCAGCAGCATTACAGGGATGAACACTGAAGCTTTCTTT. It is translated as CASSITGMNTEAFF.

The V and J genes are TRBV6-5 and TRBJ1-1, with D possibly TRBD1 on 6 matching bases. The CDR3 is made up of 15 amino acids. CDR1 and CDR2 (germline): MNHEY, SVGAGI. V lost 4 bases, J lost 6 bases, and 18 bases lay in between. In nucleotides, the CDR3 is TGTGCCAGCAGTTCGGGGGCAGGCGGCAGGCCTGAAGCTTTCTTT. Translating gives CASSSGAGGRPEAFF.

The chain is built from TRBV10-2 and TRBJ1-2, with D uncertain. CDR1 and CDR2 (germline): WSHSY, SAAADI. This CDR3 has 12 residues. The V gene lost 2 bases and the J gene lost 4 bases, with 5 bases spanning the gap. The CDR3 reads CASSERIYGYTF. The DNA of the CDR3 is TGCGCCAGCAGTGAGCGGATCTATGGCTACACCTTC.

The sample holds a few counts of this clonotype. This rearrangement joins TRBV19 to TRBJ1-1; a possible D gene is TRBD1 (5 bases). The CDR3 runs to 11 residues. CDR1 is LNHDA and CDR2 is SQIVND in the germline V gene (reference sequence). Trimming cost V 4 bases and J 8 bases, with 8 bases left between them. In nucleotides, the CDR3 is TGTGCCAGTAGTAGGACATCAGAAGCTTTCTTT. Its translation: CASSRTSEAFF.

This clonotype was counted at least ten times. This sequence joins TRBV11-2 and TRBJ1-5, with unresolved D. This CDR3 has 14 amino acids. CDR1 and CDR2 from the germline V gene are SGHAT and FQNNGV. V lost 5 bases and J 1 base, leaving 9 bases between the germline ends. The CDR3 nucleotides are TGTGCCAGCAGCGTAACCGGGAGCAATCAGCCCCAGCATTTT. This gives the protein CASSVTGSNQPQHF.

At least ten counts were recorded for this clonotype. The V gene is TRBV5-1, the J gene TRBJ2-1; either TRBD1 or TRBD2 may fit D (6 bases each). V gave up 2 bases and J gave up 2 bases, with 8 bases separating them. The CDR3 has 14 residues. The germline V gene encodes CDR1 SGHRS and CDR2 YFSETQ. CDR3 nucleotides: TGCGCCAGCAGCTTAGGGGGGCCCTACAATGAGCAGTTCTTC. Protein product: CASSLGGPYNEQFF.

The chain carries TRBV2 and TRBJ1-4; D is ambiguous. The CDR3 consists of 11 residues. V was trimmed by 6 bases and J by 6 bases, leaving 5 bases between them. Looked up from germline, CDR1 is SNHLY and CDR2 is FYNNEI. CDR3 nucleotide sequence: TGTGCCAGCAGCGGGTATGAAAAACTGTTTTTT. This encodes CASSGYEKLFF.

The genes are TRBV2 and TRBJ2-1; 13 nucleotides line up with TRBD2. Germline V gene lookup returns CDR1 SNHLY and CDR2 FYNNEI. The length of the CDR3 is 15 residues. The J segment lost 8 bases and the V segment lost 7 bases, leaving 8 bases of the junction unmatched. Here the CDR3 DNA reads TGTGCCAGCAAAGCCGGGACTAGCGGGATATATGAGCAGTTCTTC. It specifies CASKAGTSGIYEQFF.

V is TRBV29-1 and J is TRBJ2-2; 7 nucleotides agree with TRBD1. Trimming removed 6 bases from V and 1 base from J; junction bases left unmatched: 8. Germline V gives CDR1 SQVTM, CDR2 ANQGSEA. There are 15 residues in the CDR3. As DNA, the CDR3 is TGCAGCGTCGCCGGGACAGTGAAGAACACCGGGGAGCTGTTTTTT. It is translated as CSVAGTVKNTGELFF.

With respect to this clonotype: A much larger clone differs by one base, so this may be a read error. This sequence joins TRBV3-1 and TRBJ1-1, with D unresolved. From germline, CDR1 is LGHDT and CDR2 YNNKEL (reference sequence). The V end was cut by 10 bases, the J end by 3 bases, with 18 bases between. The CDR3 spans 14 residues. In nucleotides, the CDR3 is TGTGCCAACAGTCGAACGGGCCAGCACACTGAAGCTTTCTTT. Protein: CANSRTGQHTEAFF.

The chain links TRBV11-2 to TRBJ1-5, with no clear D. This CDR3 region has 12 residues. Trimming left V 1 base short and J 7 bases short, with 5 bases between. Germline CDR1 reads SGHAT; CDR2 reads FQNNGV. The CDR3 region is CASSLVAQPQHF. CDR3 DNA: TGTGCCAGCAGCTTAGTGGCCCAGCCCCAGCATTTT.

This clonotype was seen at least ten times. The chain uses TRBV5-1 and TRBJ1-1; TRBD1 aligns across 7 bases. Germline-derived CDR1 and CDR2 are SGHRS and YFSETQ. This CDR3 spans 14 amino acids. J lost 8 bases, V lost 5 bases, and 12 bases had no gene match. The CDR3 region has the DNA TGCGCCAGCAGTCGGGACAGTGGGCCTCAGGAAGCTTTCTTT. Translation gives CASSRDSGPQEAFF.

This clonotype was observed a handful of times. At one end, the junction sequence differs from germline, possibly due to a read error. The V gene is TRBV7-2, the J gene TRBJ2-7, with TRBD1 matching over 12 bases. The CDR3 has 15 amino acids. The germline gives CDR1 SGHTA, CDR2 FQGNSA. Here the CDR3 DNA reads TGTGCCAGCAGCCTGGGACAGGGGGCCCCCTACGAGCAGCACTTC. This encodes CASSLGQGAPYEQHF.

The table lists this clonotype with many counts. This chain joins TRBV12-3 or TRBV12-4 and TRBJ2-5; 7 positions agree with TRBD1. This CDR3 is built from 14 residues. Trimming removed 1 base from V and 4 bases from J; junction bases left unmatched: 3. CDR3 nucleotides: TGTGCCAGCAGTTTAGGAGGGGGCGGAGAGACCCAGTACTTC. Translation: CASSLGGGGETQYF.

The chain joins TRBV11-3 to TRBJ1-1; D perhaps matches TRBD1 (5 bases). The germline V gene has CDR1 SGHNT and CDR2 YENEEA. The CDR3 has 13 amino acids. Trimming stripped 1 base from V and 9 bases from J, with 12 bases between. For the CDR3, the DNA is TGTGCCAGCAGCTTAGCCAGGGATGGTAAAGCTTTCTTT. Protein product: CASSLARDGKAFF. The variable domain in full, with the rest retrieved from reference TRBV11-3 and TRBJ1-1, is EAGVVQSPRYKIIEKKQPVAFWCNPISGHNTLYWYLQNLGQGPELLIRYENEEAVDDSQLPKDRFSAERLKGVDSTLKIQPAELGDSAVYLCASSLARDGKAFFGQGTRLTVV.

The chain recombines TRBV12-3 or TRBV12-4 with TRBJ1-6; 10 bases agree with TRBD1. Losses at the gene ends were 1 base for V and 8 bases for J; bases not matched to a gene: 2. This CDR3 spans 15 amino acids. Here the CDR3 DNA reads TGTGCCAGCAGTTTAGGACAGGGGGCTTATTCACCCCTCCACTTT. The encoded protein is CASSLGQGAYSPLHF.

The rearrangement uses TRBV28 and TRBJ2-5; D may match TRBD1 or TRBD2 (5 bases each). This CDR3 is 14 amino acids long. Looked up from germline, CDR1 is MDHEN and CDR2 is SYDVKM. Trimming pared 5 bases from V and 5 bases from J, leaving 15 bases between. CDR3 amino acids: CASSAQDLWETQYF. CDR3 DNA: TGTGCCAGCAGTGCACAGGACTTGTGGGAGACCCAGTACTTC. Complete variable domain (other parts from reference TRBV28 and TRBJ2-5): DVKVTQSSRYLVKRTGEKVFLECVQDMDHENMFWYRQDPGLGLRLIYFSYDVKMKEKGDIPEGYSVSREKKERFSLILESASTNQTSMYLCASSAQDLWETQYFGPGTRLLVL.

This clonotype has a count of ten or more. The J gene is TRBJ2-2, the V gene TRBV12-3 or TRBV12-4, with D hard to call. V lost 11 bases and J 0 bases, leaving 10 bases between the germline ends. This CDR3 contains 13 residues. The CDR3 is CAAPAANTGELFF. For the CDR3, the DNA is TGTGCCGCCCCGGCAGCGAACACCGGGGAGCTGTTTTTT.

This clonotype was seen many times. The J gene is TRBJ1-5, the V gene TRBV20-1; possible D gene TRBD1, 5 bases. Germline-derived CDR1 and CDR2 are DFQATT and SNEGSKA (reference sequence). The CDR3 extends over 14 amino acids. V was shortened by 5 bases and J by 5 bases, with 16 bases between the two germline ends. The CDR3 spells CSARGGLTDQPQHF. Written as DNA, the CDR3 is TGCAGTGCTCGCGGGGGACTAACCGATCAGCCCCAGCATTTT.

The chain is built from TRBV18 and TRBJ2-3, with D unresolved. There are 11 residues in the CDR3. The V gene's germline CDR1 is KGHSH and CDR2 LQKENI. Deletions cut 10 bases from V and 4 bases from J, with 9 bases between. CDR3 in DNA: TGTGCCACTCCGATGGCAGATACGCAGTATTTT. Its translation: CATPMADTQYF.

This rearrangement joins TRBV4-3 to TRBJ1-2; no firm D call. Germline CDR1 is LGHNA and CDR2 is YSLEER. The CDR3 covers 15 residues. The V end lost 0 bases, the J end lost 2 bases, and 10 bases lay between the germline ends. CDR3 nucleotides: TGCGCCAGCAGCCAAGAAAACACGGGGAACTATGGCTACACCTTC. It specifies CASSQENTGNYGYTF.

This sequence joins TRBV14 and TRBJ2-3, with D uncertain. Germline lookup yields CDR1 SGHDN and CDR2 FVKESK. The germline V and J ends were trimmed by 0 bases and 0 bases, with 7 bases remaining between them. CDR3 size: 15 residues. CDR3 bases: TGTGCCAGCAGCCAAGATCCCGGTAGCACAGATACGCAGTATTTT. Protein product: CASSQDPGSTDTQYF. Full variable domain (outside the CDR3, taken from reference TRBV14 and TRBJ2-3): EAGVTQFPSHSVIEKGQTVTLRCDPISGHDNLYWYRRVMGKEIKFLLHFVKESKQDESGMPNNRFLAERTGGTYSTLKVQPAELEDSGVYFCASSQDPGSTDTQYFGPGTRLTVL.

A few counts support this clonotype. The chain couples TRBV10-3 to TRBJ2-1; D call uncertain. The CDR3 has 13 amino acids. Germline CDR1 ENHRY, CDR2 SYGVKD. V was trimmed by 4 bases and J by 3 bases, leaving 7 bases between them. The DNA of the CDR3 is TGTGCCATCAGTGTCAACAGCTACAATGAGCAGTTCTTC. It is translated as CAISVNSYNEQFF.

The J gene is TRBJ2-1, the V gene TRBV5-1; D remains ambiguous. The germline V gene encodes CDR1 SGHRS and CDR2 YFSETQ. CDR3 length: 13 amino acids. Trimming removed 0 bases from V and 12 bases from J, with 13 bases in between. CDR3 amino acids: CASSLAVDLGQFF. The DNA of the CDR3 is TGCGCCAGCAGCTTGGCCGTGGACCTCGGGCAGTTCTTC.